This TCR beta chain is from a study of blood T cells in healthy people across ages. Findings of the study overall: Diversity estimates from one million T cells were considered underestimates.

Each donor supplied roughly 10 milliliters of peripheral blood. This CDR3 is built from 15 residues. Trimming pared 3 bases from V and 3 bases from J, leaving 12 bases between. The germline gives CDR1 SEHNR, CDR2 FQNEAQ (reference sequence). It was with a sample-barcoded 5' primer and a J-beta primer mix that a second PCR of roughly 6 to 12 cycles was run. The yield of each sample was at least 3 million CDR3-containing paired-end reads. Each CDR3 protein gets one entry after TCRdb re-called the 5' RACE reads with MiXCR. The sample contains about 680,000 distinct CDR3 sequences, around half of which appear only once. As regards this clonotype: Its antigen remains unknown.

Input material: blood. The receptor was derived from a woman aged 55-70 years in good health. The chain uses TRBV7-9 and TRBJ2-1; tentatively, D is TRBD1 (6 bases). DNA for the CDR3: TGTGCCAGCAGCTTGTCGGCAGGGGACTACAATGAGCAGTTCTTC. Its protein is CASSLSAGDYNEQFF.